Shown below are 5 T cell receptor beta chains from a single sample sequenced in a study of cytomegalovirus exposure and HLA in healthy donors. The PCR contained 60 Vbeta and 13 Jbeta primers. The method was immunoSEQ multiplex PCR; TCRdb's version includes in-frame clones alone and lacks a portion of them. Found here are 95,000 to 110,000 clones, over 60% of them singletons; the top ten hold approximately 6.3%. Sequencing was performed on PBMCs. These TCRs come from a man aged 60 to 69 in good health and CMV-seropositive.

This clone occurred once. The V gene is TRBV7-8, the J gene TRBJ1-2; D is uncertain. Trimming took 5 bases from V and 3 from J, leaving 13 bases between them. There are 14 residues in the CDR3. Per germline, CDR1 SGHVS and CDR2 FQNEAQ. The CDR3 region has the DNA TGTGCCAGCAGCCCGGGTCGAAAAGACTATGGCTACACCTTC. This encodes CASSPGRKDYGYTF.

V is TRBV7-2 and J is TRBJ1-2, with TRBD1 matching over 7 bases. The CDR3 is 15 residues long. Trimming took 1 base from V and 3 from J; bases not matched to a gene: 5. Per the germline V gene, CDR1 is SGHTA and CDR2 is FQGNSA. CDR3 nucleotide sequence: TGTGCCAGCAGCTTAGTTAACAGGGGAGACTATGGCTACACCTTC. It codes for CASSLVNRGDYGYTF. Based on the CDR3 plus reference TRBV7-2 and TRBJ1-2, the full variable domain is GAGVSQSPSNKVTEKGKDVELRCDPISGHTALYWYRQSLGQGLEFLIYFQGNSAPDKSGLPSDRFSAERTGGSVSTLTIQRTQQEDSAVYLCASSLVNRGDYGYTFGSGTRLTVV.

J is TRBJ2-1 and V is TRBV11-2, with 9 bases identical to TRBD1. V gave up 1 base and J gave up 8 bases; unmatched junction bases: 3. The germline CDR1 and CDR2 sequences are SGHAT and FQNNGV. This CDR3 region has 14 residues. The CDR3 loop reads CASSLGTGVDEQFF. The CDR3 DNA reads TGTGCCAGCAGCTTAGGGACAGGGGTGGATGAGCAGTTCTTC.

V is TRBV5-5 and J is TRBJ1-6, with 7 bases aligning to TRBD1. CDR1 and CDR2 from the germline V gene are SGHKS and YYEKEE (reference sequence). The CDR3 is 16 amino acids. Trimming took 4 bases from V and 6 from J; bases not matched to a gene: 10. The CDR3 sequence is CASSPGQDRLNSPLHF. For the CDR3, the DNA is TGTGCCAGCAGCCCCGGACAGGACCGGCTTAATTCACCCCTCCACTTT.

This clone ranks as medium-sized (0.01 to 0.1%). The chain joins TRBV7-3 to TRBJ2-7, with D possibly TRBD2 on 5 matching bases. Trimming shortened V by 5 bases and J by 5 bases, and 13 bases separated the two germline ends. CDR1 is SGHTA and CDR2 is FQGTGA in the germline V gene. CDR3 length: 13 amino acids. CDR3 amino acids: CASSPGISNEQYF. In DNA form, the CDR3 reads TGTGCCAGCAGCCCCGGGATTTCCAACGAGCAGTACTTC.